Each of the 29 T cell receptor beta chains below was sequenced from the same sample in a study of T cell repertoires in cytomegalovirus infection. These receptors have no known antigen. TCRdb called the reads again in MiXCR, with one record for every CDR3 protein. The table shows roughly 920,000 distinct CDR3 sequences, with around 30% occurring only once. The specimen comprised cultured CD8+ T cells from PBMCs, sampled from culture after CMV antigen stimulation. The source is a human donor in good health (CMV status not recorded). Some clones in this sample may be carry-over from other donors' samples.

This clonotype was observed many times. The rearrangement uses TRBV6-1 and TRBJ2-7, with TRBD1 matching 10 bases. V was clipped by 7 bases and J by 0 bases; unmatched bases: 6. The CDR3 length is 15 residues. Germline V gives CDR1 MNHNS, CDR2 SASEGT. The CDR3 DNA sequence: TGTGCCAGCAAGGGGACAGGGGATAGCTCCTACGAGCAGTACGTC. Its translation: CASKGTGDSSYEQYV.

This clonotype was found a few times. The CDR3 sequence: CASSYSIGQGAPNYGYTF. CDR3 coding DNA: TGTGCCAGCAGTTACTCGATCGGCCAGGGGGCCCCTAACTATGGCTACACCTTC. This chain uses TRBV6-8 with TRBJ1-2; TRBD1 matches 8 bases. The CDR3 is 18 residues long. Germline assignment: CDR1 MNHGY and CDR2 SAAAGT. The V gene end was trimmed by 0 bases and the J gene end by 0 bases; junction bases not matched to a gene: 9.

This clonotype was counted only a few times. This rearrangement joins TRBV4-1 to TRBJ2-3, with TRBD2 as a possible D gene (5 bases). The CDR3 covers 13 residues. Germline CDR1 MGHRA, CDR2 YSYEKL. V gave up 2 bases and J gave up 3 bases, with 6 bases separating them. The CDR3 sequence: CASSQRGTDTQYF. CDR3 in DNA: TGCGCCAGCAGCCAACGGGGTACAGATACGCAGTATTTT.

This clonotype has only a few counts. The chain is built from TRBV6-2 or TRBV6-3 and TRBJ2-5; 9 bases line up with TRBD2. The J segment lost 3 bases and the V segment lost 0 bases, leaving 8 bases of the junction unmatched. The CDR3 is made up of 17 amino acids. Germline lookup yields CDR1 MNHEY and CDR2 SVGEGT. This CDR3 is CASSYSPQLAGEETQYF. The CDR3 nucleotides read TGTGCCAGCAGTTACTCACCGCAACTAGCGGGTGAAGAGACCCAGTACTTC.

The rearrangement joins TRBV7-9 to TRBJ2-5; possibly TRBD2 for D (5 bases). The CDR3 is made up of 14 amino acids. V shed 5 bases and J shed 4 bases, with 14 bases lying between them. Per germline, CDR1 SEHNR and CDR2 FQNEAQ (reference sequence). CDR3 bases: TGTGCCAGCAGCGCTCATGACTACCCAGAGACCCAGTACTTC. It translates to CASSAHDYPETQYF.

A word on this clonotype: A much larger clonotype is one base distant, so this may be a read error. The chain recombines TRBV19 with TRBJ1-1, with D tentatively TRBD1 (5 bases). This CDR3 has 14 amino acids. The germline CDR1 and CDR2 sequences are LNHDA and SQIVND (reference sequence). The V and J ends lost 5 bases and 2 bases respectively, with 12 bases between them. Written as DNA, the CDR3 is TGTGCCAGTAGTTATGGGGCCATAAACACTGAAGCTTTCTTT. Amino acid sequence: CASSYGAINTEAFF.

There are many counts of this clonotype. This sequence joins TRBV4-2 and TRBJ1-1, with TRBD1 matching 7 bases. Germline CDR1 reads LGHNA; CDR2 reads YNFKEQ. This CDR3 region has 15 residues. The ends lost 3 bases at V and 0 bases at J; junction bases unmatched: 4. The CDR3 sequence: CASSQGDSMNTEAFF. CDR3 bases: TGTGCCAGCAGCCAGGGGGACAGTATGAACACTGAAGCTTTCTTT.

V usage is TRBV19 and J usage is TRBJ2-2, with D tentatively TRBD1 or TRBD2 (6 bases each). V was cut by 2 bases and J by 5 bases, with 9 bases left in between. This CDR3 comprises 14 residues. Germline V lookup: CDR1 LNHDA, CDR2 SQIVND (reference sequence). The CDR3 sequence is CASSIRGATGELFF. CDR3 in DNA: TGTGCCAGTAGTATAAGGGGGGCTACCGGGGAGCTGTTTTTT.

This clonotype has ten or more counts. The chain couples TRBV7-8 to TRBJ1-1; no clear D gene. Per germline, CDR1 SGHVS and CDR2 FQNEAQ. The CDR3 is made up of 14 amino acids. The V and J ends lost 4 bases and 5 bases respectively, with 14 bases between them. CDR3 bases: TGTGCCAGCAGCTCGACGGCGGGATGGACTGAAGCTTTCTTT. This translates into CASSSTAGWTEAFF.

The J gene is TRBJ2-7, the V gene TRBV7-8, with 8 bases lining up with TRBD1. Germline V gives CDR1 SGHVS, CDR2 FQNEAQ. J gave up 6 bases and V 4 bases, and 5 bases lay outside the gene matches. There are 13 residues in the CDR3. Here the CDR3 reads CASSSPRGLEQYV. The DNA of the CDR3 is TGTGCCAGCAGCTCGCCCAGGGGGCTCGAGCAGTACGTC.

This clonotype was seen a few times. The V gene is TRBV11-2, the J gene TRBJ1-3; D gene unclear. This CDR3 is built from 16 residues. Trimming pared 3 bases from V and 0 bases from J, leaving 12 bases between. Germline CDR1 SGHAT, CDR2 FQNNGV. CDR3 coding DNA: TGTGCCAGCAGCTTTCTAGACGGAATCTCTGGAAACACCATATATTTT. Its translation: CASSFLDGISGNTIYF.

This clonotype was detected a few times. V usage is TRBV19 and J usage is TRBJ2-4, with a tentative D call TRBD2 (6 bases). V lost 2 bases and J lost 0, with 14 bases in between. CDR3 length: 17 residues. The V gene's germline CDR1 is LNHDA and CDR2 SQIVND (reference sequence). The CDR3 loop is CASSIWGGELAKNIQYF. The CDR3 DNA reads as TGTGCCAGTAGTATATGGGGCGGGGAGTTAGCCAAAAACATTCAGTACTTC.

The chain carries TRBV7-9 and TRBJ2-5, with a tentative D call TRBD1 (5 bases). Trimming shortened V by 6 bases and J by 0 bases, and 14 bases separated the two germline ends. The CDR3 consists of 15 residues. Germline values: CDR1 SEHNR, CDR2 FQNEAQ (reference sequence). CDR3 residues: CASSPRQSHQETQYF. CDR3 coding DNA: TGTGCCAGCAGTCCTAGACAGTCCCACCAAGAGACCCAGTACTTC. The full variable domain, with the rest looked up from reference TRBV7-9 and TRBJ2-5, is DTGVSQNPRHKITKRGQNVTFRCDPISEHNRLYWYRQTLGQGPEFLTYFQNEAQLEKSRLLSDRFSAERPKGSFSTLEIQRTEQGDSAMYLCASSPRQSHQETQYFGPGTRLLVL.

The gene calls are TRBV6-1 and TRBJ2-1; no clear D gene. Germline V lookup: CDR1 MNHNS, CDR2 SASEGT. The CDR3 runs to 16 residues. With 4 bases removed from V and 3 bases from J, the gap between germline ends came to 16 bases. The CDR3 sequence is CASSVDLRHFYNEQFF. For the CDR3, the DNA is TGTGCCAGCAGTGTAGATTTAAGGCACTTCTACAATGAGCAGTTCTTC.

This rearrangement joins TRBV7-6 to TRBJ2-3, with TRBD2 matching 8 bases. The J segment lost 2 bases and the V segment lost 8 bases, leaving 3 bases of the junction unmatched. This CDR3 has 13 amino acids. The germline V gene has CDR1 SGHVS and CDR2 FNYEAQ. CDR3 sequence reads: CASCSGVTDTQYF. CDR3 coding DNA: TGTGCCAGCTGTAGCGGGGTCACAGATACGCAGTATTTT.

This clonotype has just a few counts. This chain joins TRBV29-1 and TRBJ1-3; D is undetermined. Trimming removed 8 bases at V and 3 bases at J, with 11 bases between. The germline V gene has CDR1 SQVTM and CDR2 ANQGSEA. The CDR3 extends over 12 amino acids. CDR3 coding DNA: TGCAGCCCGGTCCGGGGTGGAAACACCATATATTTT. Protein: CSPVRGGNTIYF.

The CDR3 bases are TGTGCCAGCAGTTATTCACAGGGGACTGAGCAGTTCTTC. It translates to CASSYSQGTEQFF. The chain couples TRBV27 to TRBJ2-1; TRBD1 matches at 7 bases. The trim removed 4 bases at V and 9 bases at J, leaving 6 bases unmatched. The CDR3 is 13 residues long. The germline CDR1 and CDR2 sequences are MNHEY and SMNVEV (reference sequence).

This clonotype came up a few times. One end of the junction fails to match germline, which may point to a read error. This chain connects TRBV6-1 to TRBJ1-5; D uncertain. CDR3 length: 16 residues. Germline CDR1 reads MNHNS; CDR2 reads SASEGT. The CDR3 nucleotides read TGTGCCAGCACTGAACTAAGGGCTGTAAGCAATCAGCCCCAGCATTTT. This sequence encodes CASTELRAVSNQPQHF.

V gene TRBV6-6 combines with J gene TRBJ2-5; TRBD1 or TRBD2 may be the D gene (5 bases each). In germline, CDR1 is MNHNY, CDR2 SVGAGI (reference sequence). CDR3 length: 12 residues. Trimming pared 8 bases from V and 4 bases from J, leaving 11 bases between. The DNA of the CDR3 is TGTGCCAGCGAAGAGGGGAGAGAGACCCAGTACTTC. Encoded protein: CASEEGRETQYF.

This clonotype was counted between two and nine times. The chain is built from TRBV12-5 and TRBJ2-1; D is possibly TRBD1 (6 bases). Germline loops: CDR1 LGHNT, CDR2 FRNRAP. Trimming shortened V by 3 bases and J by 9 bases, and 9 bases separated the two germline ends. The CDR3 length is 12 residues. CDR3 protein: CASGFRGSEQFF. CDR3 sequence (DNA): TGTGCTAGTGGTTTCAGGGGAAGTGAGCAGTTCTTC.

This chain links TRBV6-1 with TRBJ2-4; TRBD1 might be the D (5 bases). Trimming removed 5 bases from V and 10 bases from J, with 15 bases in between. Germline CDR1 and CDR2: MNHNS and SASEGT. This CDR3 has 13 amino acids. The CDR3 DNA reads TGTGCCAGCAGTTACGGGCAGGGAATAATTCAGTACTTC. Translation: CASSYGQGIIQYF.

Only a few counts were recorded for this clonotype. The chain has TRBV7-9 and TRBJ1-2, with a possible D match to TRBD1 (5 bases). The CDR3 is made up of 17 amino acids. In germline, CDR1 is SEHNR, CDR2 FQNEAQ (reference sequence). V was trimmed by 5 bases and J by 3 bases, leaving 22 bases between them. The chain's CDR3 is CASSPLLGGAGHYGYTF. CDR3 bases: TGTGCCAGCAGCCCTTTACTTGGAGGGGCCGGACACTATGGCTACACCTTC.

This clonotype occurred many times. The J gene is TRBJ2-1, the V gene TRBV7-2; 7 bases match TRBD1. Losses at the gene ends were 1 base for V and 4 bases for J; bases not matched to a gene: 4. The CDR3 spans 15 residues. Germline-derived CDR1 and CDR2 are SGHTA and FQGNSA. The CDR3 DNA sequence: TGTGCCAGCAGCTTAGGGACAGGCCTTTACAATGAGCAGTTCTTC. It is translated as CASSLGTGLYNEQFF.

This clonotype turned up a few times. J is TRBJ1-3 and V is TRBV12-3 or TRBV12-4; 10 bases are a match to TRBD1. This CDR3 contains 13 residues. Trimming at V came to 6 bases and at J to 9 bases, leaving 5 bases not matched to a gene. CDR3 region: CASSPGQGFTIYF. In nucleotides, the CDR3 is TGTGCCAGCAGCCCGGGACAGGGGTTCACCATATATTTT.

In this sample, this clonotype turned up once. V and J are TRBV25-1 and TRBJ2-3; 10 nucleotides match TRBD2. V was clipped by 3 bases and J by 2 bases; unmatched bases: 5. Germline V CDR1 and CDR2: MGHDK, SYGVNS. The CDR3 contains 16 residues. The CDR3 reads CASSEGGTSVTDTQYF. As DNA, the CDR3 is TGTGCCAGCAGTGAGGGGGGGACTAGCGTCACAGATACGCAGTATTTT.

This clonotype was picked up a small number of times. The V and J genes are TRBV12-5 and TRBJ2-5; 8 nucleotides agree with TRBD2. The V gene end was trimmed by 3 bases and the J gene end by 2 bases; junction bases not matched to a gene: 11. Per germline, CDR1 LGHNT and CDR2 FRNRAP. This CDR3 has 17 amino acids. CDR3 residues: CASGFMTDGTSQETQYF. CDR3 nucleotides: TGTGCTAGTGGTTTCATGACGGACGGGACTAGTCAAGAGACCCAGTACTTC. The entire variable domain, with the rest obtained from reference TRBV12-5 and TRBJ2-5, is as follows: DARVTQTPRHKVTEMGQEVTMRCQPILGHNTVFWYRQTMMQGLELLAYFRNRAPLDDSGMPKDRFSAEMPDATLATLKIQPSEPRDSAVYFCASGFMTDGTSQETQYFGPGTRLLVL.

The table lists this clonotype with a few counts. The J gene is TRBJ1-5, the V gene TRBV7-8, with TRBD1 identical over 8 bases. V was clipped by 3 bases and J by 1 base; unmatched bases: 11. This CDR3 contains 18 residues. Germline V gene data show CDR1 as SGHVS and CDR2 as FQNEAQ. The CDR3 sequence is CASSFLDRAPESNQPQHF. DNA for the CDR3: TGTGCCAGCAGCTTTTTGGACAGGGCCCCCGAGAGCAATCAGCCCCAGCATTTT.

About this clonotype: As the CDR3 is not closed by the conserved phenylalanine or tryptophan, this likely results from a read error. The chain uses TRBV6-8 and TRBJ2-1; D remains unclear. The V end was cut by 6 bases, the J end by 7 bases, with 16 bases between. The V gene's germline CDR1 is MNHGY and CDR2 SAAAGT. This CDR3 contains 14 residues. The CDR3, as DNA: TGTGCCAGCAGCTCCGGGCCCCCAAAAAATGAGCAGTTCTAC. This encodes CASSSGPPKNEQFY.

The chain couples TRBV7-6 to TRBJ1-5, with 7 bases aligning to TRBD1. V was clipped by 5 bases and J by 4 bases; unmatched bases: 8. CDR3 length: 15 residues. Germline assignment: CDR1 SGHVS and CDR2 FNYEAQ. CDR3: CASSNRQGWNQPQHF. In DNA form, the CDR3 reads TGTGCCAGCAGCAACCGACAGGGCTGGAATCAGCCCCAGCATTTT.